The source of this TCR beta chain is a study of CD8 T cells in ankylosing spondylitis. Study findings and constraints: Typical of ankylosing spondylitis blood, it appeared, was a TCR beta motif of roughly eight highly homologous variants. The clones that were linked to disease were reported to be significantly enriched in matched synovial fluid samples from ankylosing spondylitis patients.

TCRdb fed the 5' RACE reads into MiXCR, producing one record per CDR3 protein. Altogether 100,000 or so distinct CDR3 sequences are present, approximately 25% being singletons, with the ten largest covering more than 9%. The CDR3 is 13 residues long. The V gene's germline CDR1 is SEHNR and CDR2 FQNEAQ (reference sequence). V was shortened by 5 bases and J by 3 bases, with 11 bases between the two germline ends. This clonotype was found a few times. Its target is unknown. What was sequenced was synovial fluid, either unsorted or a sorted T cell fraction (not recorded which). The TCR originated in a male donor with ankylosing spondylitis. The V and J genes are TRBV7-9 and TRBJ2-7; D remains ambiguous. The CDR3 loop reads CASSPSRGYEQYV. For the CDR3, the DNA is TGTGCCAGCAGCCCATCTCGAGGCTACGAGCAGTACGTC.